This TCR beta chain was sequenced for a study of blood T cell repertoires in COVID-19. Turning to the study itself: COVID-19 samples, acute and convalescent, were from the United States, Italy and Spain. Sources were T cells, B-cell-depleted T cells, or PBMCs; the material itself was cDNA or gDNA.

CDR3 size: 13 residues. V lost 7 bases, J lost 7 bases, and 5 bases stayed unmatched. Per the germline V gene, CDR1 is MNHEY and CDR2 is SVGAGI. Per the study methods: Using reference gene primer amplification, nucleated cell counts were estimated. Assay used: immunoSEQ multiplex PCR; TCRdb lists only in-frame clones, some missing. That table furnishes V, J and clone size, whereas the DNA furnished D and trimming. The sample lists 250,000 to 300,000 clones, 88% occurring once. The chain recombines TRBV6-5 with TRBJ1-4; 8 nucleotides agree with TRBD1. The sequencing sample was made of peripheral blood. This receptor was obtained from a woman aged 25 to 39 with acute or convalescent COVID-19. This chain's CDR3 is CASTGQGGEKLFF. In DNA, the CDR3 is TGTGCCAGCACCGGACAGGGCGGTGAAAAACTGTTTTTT.